The rows below give T cell receptor beta chains drawn from one sample of a study of T cell responses to AZD1222 COVID-19 vaccine. Assay: immunoSEQ multiplex PCR; the TCRdb copy retains only in-frame clones and omits some. The table records 200,000 or so clones, approximately 95% of them present only once. This material consisted of peripheral blood, taken 28 days after the second AZD1222 dose. The receptors derive from an adult who received the AZD1222 COVID-19 vaccine. The CDR3 runs from the conserved cysteine through the conserved F or W. Each record gives: clone size, J gene, V gene, D gene, CDR3 DNA, CDR3 protein. The D gene is left open where the match is weak. A row's size may be missing; if present it is once, few, many or a size class.

abundance: once; j_gene: TRBJ1-2; v_gene: TRBV2; d_gene: NA; CDR3nt: TGTGCCAGCAGTGAAAGGGAGGGGCGTAACTATGGCTACACCTTC; CDR3aa: CASSEREGRNYGYTF
abundance: NA; j_gene: TRBJ2-3; v_gene: TRBV27; d_gene: NA; CDR3nt: TGTGCCAGCAGTTGGGGGCGGAGCACAGATACGCAGTATTTT; CDR3aa: CASSWGRSTDTQYF
abundance: NA; j_gene: TRBJ1-4; v_gene: TRBV6-5; d_gene: TRBD1; CDR3nt: TGTGCCAGCGGCCGGACAGGGACCGAAAAACTGTTTTTT; CDR3aa: CASGRTGTEKLFF
abundance: NA; j_gene: TRBJ2-5; v_gene: TRBV4-3; d_gene: NA; CDR3nt: TGCGCCAGCAGCCCAAGGCAGGGGGAGACCCAGTACTTC; CDR3aa: CASSPRQGETQYF
abundance: NA; j_gene: TRBJ1-1; v_gene: TRBV7-2; d_gene: NA; CDR3nt: TGTGCCAGCAGCTTATCTTCCAGGATTGAAGCTTTCTTT; CDR3aa: CASSLSSRIEAFF
abundance: NA; j_gene: TRBJ2-1; v_gene: TRBV7-3; d_gene: NA; CDR3nt: TGTGCCAGCAGCCCAACGGCCTCGCGGCAAGGGCCGAAGCAGTTCTTC; CDR3aa: CASSPTASRQGPKQFF
abundance: few; j_gene: TRBJ2-1; v_gene: TRBV5-1; d_gene: TRBD2; CDR3nt: TGCGCCAGCAGCCCGGGGGGCTCCTACAATGAGCAGTTCTTC; CDR3aa: CASSPGGSYNEQFF
abundance: NA; j_gene: TRBJ2-5; v_gene: TRBV11-3; d_gene: NA; CDR3nt: TGTGCCAGCAGCCAGGGGCAGACCACCAGAGAGACCCAGTACTTC; CDR3aa: CASSQGQTTRETQYF
abundance: NA; j_gene: TRBJ2-7; v_gene: TRBV5-4; d_gene: TRBD1; CDR3nt: TGTGCCAGCAGCCCGCCGGGACAGATCTACGAGCAGTACTTC; CDR3aa: CASSPPGQIYEQYF
abundance: NA; j_gene: TRBJ1-5; v_gene: TRBV4-3; d_gene: NA; CDR3nt: TGCGCCAGCAGCCAAGGGCGGGACCAGCCCCAGCATTTT; CDR3aa: CASSQGRDQPQHF
abundance: NA; j_gene: TRBJ2-2; v_gene: TRBV18; d_gene: TRBD1; CDR3nt: TGTGCCAGCTCACCACCGCCCCAGGGGGCGCGCACCGGGGAGCTGTTTTTT; CDR3aa: CASSPPPQGARTGELFF
abundance: NA; j_gene: TRBJ2-5; v_gene: TRBV9; d_gene: NA; CDR3nt: TGTGCCAGCAGCGTACGAGGGCAGGTCTATGAGACCCAGTACTTC; CDR3aa: CASSVRGQVYETQYF
abundance: NA; j_gene: TRBJ2-1; v_gene: TRBV5-5; d_gene: NA; CDR3nt: TGTGCCAGCAGCTTGCTCGCGCAGGGGAGTTCCTACAATGAGCAGTTCTTC; CDR3aa: CASSLLAQGSSYNEQFF
abundance: few; j_gene: TRBJ1-1; v_gene: TRBV28; d_gene: NA; CDR3nt: TGTGCCAGCATGAGGCTAACTGAAGCTTTCTTT; CDR3aa: CASMRLTEAFF
abundance: NA; j_gene: TRBJ2-1; v_gene: TRBV11-3; d_gene: TRBD2; CDR3nt: TGTGCCAGCAGCCCGGGAGGCGGGAAGAACAATGAGCAGTTCTTC; CDR3aa: CASSPGGGKNNEQFF
abundance: NA; j_gene: TRBJ1-2; v_gene: TRBV27; d_gene: NA; CDR3nt: TGTGCCAGCAGTTTAAATGTCGGGGGCCCAGCCTATGGCTACACCTTC; CDR3aa: CASSLNVGGPAYGYTF
abundance: once; j_gene: TRBJ1-4; v_gene: TRBV12-5; d_gene: NA; CDR3nt: TGTGCTAGTGGACGGTACATGGGGAATGAAAAACTGTTTTTT; CDR3aa: CASGRYMGNEKLFF
abundance: NA; j_gene: TRBJ1-2; v_gene: TRBV9; d_gene: NA; CDR3nt: TGTGCCAGCAGCGTAGCTACAGAGGGTAGGATTGGCTACACCTTC; CDR3aa: CASSVATEGRIGYTF
abundance: NA; j_gene: TRBJ1-1; v_gene: TRBV7-7; d_gene: NA; CDR3nt: TGTGCCAGCAGCACCAGCTCTAACACTGAAGCTTTCTTT; CDR3aa: CASSTSSNTEAFF
abundance: NA; j_gene: TRBJ1-5; v_gene: TRBV5-5; d_gene: NA; CDR3nt: TGTGCCAGCAGCTTGGTGGTGAGAGCGGATCAGCCCCAGCATTTT; CDR3aa: CASSLVVRADQPQHF
abundance: NA; j_gene: TRBJ2-2; v_gene: TRBV28; d_gene: TRBD1; CDR3nt: TGTGCCAGCAGGCAAGGGGGCACCACCGGGGAGCTGTTTTTT; CDR3aa: CASRQGGTTGELFF
abundance: NA; j_gene: TRBJ1-2; v_gene: TRBV21-1; d_gene: NA; CDR3nt: TGTGCCAGCAGCAAACATGGGCCAACAAGGGGCCATGGCTACACCTTC; CDR3aa: CASSKHGPTRGHGYTF
abundance: NA; j_gene: TRBJ1-1; v_gene: TRBV6-1; d_gene: NA; CDR3nt: TGTGCCAGCGGTGGGCCAAGCGGGGGTCAGCACACTGAAGCTTTCTTT; CDR3aa: CASGGPSGGQHTEAFF
abundance: NA; j_gene: TRBJ2-2; v_gene: TRBV21-1; d_gene: NA; CDR3nt: TGTGCCAGCAGCAAAGTTTCCCTACCGAACACCGGGGAGCTGTTTTTT; CDR3aa: CASSKVSLPNTGELFF
abundance: few; j_gene: TRBJ1-1; v_gene: TRBV5-1; d_gene: NA; CDR3nt: TGCGCCAGCAGCCCCTGGGGGGCGAGAACTGAAGCTTTCTTT; CDR3aa: CASSPWGARTEAFF
abundance: few; j_gene: TRBJ2-7; v_gene: TRBV5-1; d_gene: TRBD2; CDR3nt: TGCGCCAGCAGCGTCTCAGGCACCGGGGGGGCTACCTACGAGCAGTACTTC; CDR3aa: CASSVSGTGGATYEQYF
abundance: NA; j_gene: TRBJ1-2; v_gene: TRBV5-5; d_gene: NA; CDR3nt: TGTGCCAGCAGCGTACAGGGCTACTATGGCTACACCTTC; CDR3aa: CASSVQGYYGYTF
abundance: NA; j_gene: TRBJ2-6; v_gene: TRBV3-1/TRBV3-2; d_gene: NA; CDR3nt: TGTGCCAGCAGCCAGCCAAGGGGGGGCTTGACGAGCTCTGGGGCCAACGTCCTGACTTTC; CDR3aa: CASSQPRGGLTSSGANVLTF
abundance: NA; j_gene: TRBJ1-5; v_gene: TRBV7-9; d_gene: TRBD1; CDR3nt: TGTGCCAGCAGCTTTCAGGGGGATCAGCCCCAGCATTTT; CDR3aa: CASSFQGDQPQHF
abundance: NA; j_gene: TRBJ1-2; v_gene: TRBV6-5; d_gene: TRBD1; CDR3nt: TGTGCCAGCAGCGACAGGGGGCAGGCCTATGGCTACACCTTC; CDR3aa: CASSDRGQAYGYTF
abundance: few; j_gene: TRBJ2-1; v_gene: TRBV7-2; d_gene: TRBD2; CDR3nt: TGTGCCAGCAGCTTAGGGACTAGCGGAGTGCTTCAGCAGTTCTTC; CDR3aa: CASSLGTSGVLQQFF
abundance: once; j_gene: TRBJ1-2; v_gene: TRBV2; d_gene: NA; CDR3nt: TGTGCCAGCAGTGAAGGGGGAGGGGAGGTCTATGGCTACACCTTC; CDR3aa: CASSEGGGEVYGYTF
abundance: once; j_gene: TRBJ1-2; v_gene: TRBV3-1/TRBV3-2; d_gene: TRBD1; CDR3nt: TGTGCCAGCAGCCAAGTCGGGGACAGGGGTAGAGGCTACACCTTC; CDR3aa: CASSQVGDRGRGYTF
abundance: NA; j_gene: TRBJ1-2; v_gene: TRBV5-1; d_gene: NA; CDR3nt: TGCGCCAGCAGATCGGCAGCCGCCTATGGCTACACCTTC; CDR3aa: CASRSAAAYGYTF
abundance: NA; j_gene: TRBJ1-5; v_gene: TRBV5-1; d_gene: NA; CDR3nt: TGCGCCAGCAGCTTGGAAAGCGGTGTGAATCAGCCCCAGCATTTT; CDR3aa: CASSLESGVNQPQHF
abundance: NA; j_gene: TRBJ2-3; v_gene: TRBV9; d_gene: NA; CDR3nt: TGTGCCAGCAGCGCCGGGACGCTCCCTAGCACAGATACGCAGTATTTT; CDR3aa: CASSAGTLPSTDTQYF
abundance: once; j_gene: TRBJ1-1; v_gene: TRBV7-9; d_gene: NA; CDR3nt: TGTGCCAGCAGCATCCCGGGGCGGACCACTGAAGCTTTCTTT; CDR3aa: CASSIPGRTTEAFF
abundance: NA; j_gene: TRBJ2-2; v_gene: TRBV5-1; d_gene: NA; CDR3nt: TGCGCCAGCAGCTTGGGGGGTAGGAAGACCGGGGAGCTGTTTTTT; CDR3aa: CASSLGGRKTGELFF
abundance: NA; j_gene: TRBJ1-5; v_gene: TRBV12-3/TRBV12-4; d_gene: NA; CDR3nt: TGTGCCAGCACCATGGAAGAGGGTCAGCCCCAGCATTTT; CDR3aa: CASTMEEGQPQHF
abundance: NA; j_gene: TRBJ1-2; v_gene: TRBV18; d_gene: TRBD1; CDR3nt: TGTGCCAGCTCACTGGACAGGGTGGCTGGCTACACCTTC; CDR3aa: CASSLDRVAGYTF
abundance: NA; j_gene: TRBJ2-3; v_gene: TRBV7-9; d_gene: NA; CDR3nt: TGTGCCAGCAGCTTTCCATATGGCGGGGCGGGGACAGATACGCAGTATTTT; CDR3aa: CASSFPYGGAGTDTQYF
abundance: NA; j_gene: TRBJ2-7; v_gene: TRBV6-5; d_gene: TRBD1; CDR3nt: TGTGCCAGCAGTCGCACAGGGGCCTACGAGCAGTACTTC; CDR3aa: CASSRTGAYEQYF
abundance: NA; j_gene: TRBJ2-2; v_gene: TRBV9; d_gene: TRBD2; CDR3nt: TGTGCCAGCAGGCGGGGACTAGCCGCCGGGGAGCTGTTTTTT; CDR3aa: CASRRGLAAGELFF
abundance: NA; j_gene: TRBJ1-6; v_gene: TRBV15; d_gene: NA; CDR3nt: TGTGCCACCAGCAGAGATCCGGGGGATTCCCTCCACTTT; CDR3aa: CATSRDPGDSLHF
abundance: once; j_gene: TRBJ2-7; v_gene: TRBV4-3; d_gene: NA; CDR3nt: TGCGCCAGCAGCCAAGCTCGATCCGGTAGCTCCTACGAGCAGTACTTC; CDR3aa: CASSQARSGSSYEQYF
abundance: once; j_gene: TRBJ2-1; v_gene: TRBV6-1; d_gene: NA; CDR3nt: TGTGCCAGCAGTGATTCCGGGGCCGAGCAGTTCTTC; CDR3aa: CASSDSGAEQFF
abundance: NA; j_gene: TRBJ2-1; v_gene: TRBV6-2/TRBV6-3; d_gene: TRBD1; CDR3nt: TGTGCCAGCAGTTACTCGGGACAGGGTTACAATGAGCAGTTCTTC; CDR3aa: CASSYSGQGYNEQFF
abundance: NA; j_gene: TRBJ1-5; v_gene: TRBV7-2; d_gene: NA; CDR3nt: TGTGCCAGCAGCTTTCTAGGGTCCGGTAGCAATCAGCCCCAGCATTTT; CDR3aa: CASSFLGSGSNQPQHF